These T cell receptor beta chains were read from a single sample in a study of control samples from healthy donors and cancer patients. Measured with immunoSEQ multiplex PCR; TCRdb has only the in-frame clones, and not every one. The sample includes roughly 150,000 clones, about 91% of them seen just once. The sequencing input was blood. These receptors were taken from a man aged 18-30 years in good health. Both conserved end residues are part of each CDR3. Each record gives: clone size, D gene, J gene, V gene, CDR3 protein, CDR3 DNA. D genes are given only for firm matches. Some rows have no size entry. The others give once, few or many, or a class for an expanded clone.

- | - | TRBJ2-7 | TRBV18 | CASSPPGYEQYF | TGTGCCAGCTCACCACCCGGGTACGAGCAGTACTTC
- | - | TRBJ1-4 | TRBV9 | CASSAAVTGVKLFF | TGTGCCAGCAGCGCCGCCGTAACAGGCGTAAAACTGTTTTTT
- | TRBD1 | TRBJ1-1 | TRBV6-5 | CASSFGQGNLAFF | TGTGCCAGCAGTTTCGGACAGGGGAACTTGGCTTTCTTT
- | TRBD1 | TRBJ2-3 | TRBV24-1 | CATRDDRDQTDTQYF | TGTGCCACCAGAGACGACAGGGATCAGACAGATACGCAGTATTTT
- | - | TRBJ2-5 | TRBV28 | CATSLAWEETQYF | TGTGCCACCAGTCTAGCGTGGGAAGAGACCCAGTACTTC
- | TRBD1 | TRBJ2-7 | TRBV27 | CASSYGTGYEQYF | TGTGCCAGCAGTTACGGGACAGGCTACGAGCAGTACTTC
- | TRBD1 | TRBJ1-5 | TRBV27 | CASRKGQEGQPQHF | TGTGCCAGCAGAAAGGGACAGGAGGGTCAGCCCCAGCATTTT
- | - | TRBJ2-5 | TRBV18 | CASSPRTDQETQYF | TGTGCCAGCTCACCCAGGACAGACCAAGAGACCCAGTACTTC
- | TRBD1 | TRBJ1-6 | TRBV9 | CASSEPTGNFNSPLHF | TGTGCCAGCAGCGAACCGACAGGGAACTTTAATTCACCCCTCCACTTT
- | TRBD1 | TRBJ2-3 | TRBV12-5 | CASGPGTGVADTQYF | TGTGCTAGTGGTCCAGGGACAGGGGTGGCAGATACGCAGTATTTT
- | - | TRBJ1-2 | TRBV3-1/TRBV3-2 | CASSPILWGRFGGYTF | TGTGCCAGCAGCCCCATATTATGGGGCCGTTTTGGTGGCTACACCTTC
- | - | TRBJ2-7 | TRBV28 | CASSLQGRPPYEQYF | TGTGCCAGCAGTTTGCAGGGGCGGCCTCCCTACGAGCAGTACTTC
- | - | TRBJ2-7 | TRBV4-1 | CASSQEKDRTLSYEQYF | TGCGCCAGCAGCCAAGAAAAGGACAGAACCTTATCCTACGAGCAGTACTTC
- | TRBD1 | TRBJ2-7 | TRBV6-6 | CASSYRDRVYEQYF | TGTGCCAGCAGTTACCGGGACAGGGTCTACGAGCAGTACTTC
- | - | TRBJ1-1 | TRBV19 | CASSILGREGEAFF | TGTGCCAGTAGTATTTTGGGCCGTGAGGGTGAAGCTTTCTTT
- | - | TRBJ2-1 | TRBV4-2 | CASSLEGGLKNEQFF | TGTGCCAGCAGCCTCGAAGGGGGGCTGAAAAATGAGCAGTTCTTC
- | - | TRBJ1-1 | TRBV5-5 | CASSFSAGNTEAFF | TGTGCCAGCAGCTTTTCAGCCGGGAACACTGAAGCTTTCTTT
- | - | TRBJ1-1 | TRBV7-9 | CASSLTGWTEAFF | TGTGCCAGCAGCCTAACAGGGTGGACTGAAGCTTTCTTT
- | TRBD1 | TRBJ2-1 | TRBV18 | CASSRQGGNEQFF | TGTGCCAGCTCCCGACAGGGGGGGAATGAGCAGTTCTTC
- | - | TRBJ1-4 | TRBV7-2 | CASSFGDTTNEKLFF | TGTGCCAGCAGCTTCGGAGACACAACTAATGAAAAACTGTTTTTT
- | TRBD1 | TRBJ2-2 | TRBV19 | CASSTGQGRTGELFF | TGTGCCAGTAGTACTGGACAGGGGAGAACCGGGGAGCTGTTTTTT
- | - | TRBJ1-1 | TRBV7-8 | CASSLARPLEAFF | TGTGCCAGCAGCTTAGCGAGGCCCCTTGAAGCTTTCTTT
- | TRBD1 | TRBJ1-2 | TRBV6-2/TRBV6-3 | CASSPGTVHYGYTF | TGTGCCAGCAGCCCCGGGACAGTCCACTATGGCTACACCTTC
- | - | TRBJ2-5 | TRBV18 | CASSPPDLGQEETQYF | TGTGCCAGCTCACCTCCAGATCTAGGGCAAGAGGAGACCCAGTACTTC
- | TRBD2 | TRBJ2-2 | TRBV9 | CASSPSGGSTGELFF | TGTGCCAGCAGCCCAAGCGGGGGGTCCACCGGGGAGCTGTTTTTT
once | - | TRBJ2-3 | TRBV7-2 | CASSFVGGPGDTQYF | TGTGCCAGCAGCTTCGTGGGGGGGCCGGGAGATACGCAGTATTTT
- | TRBD1 | TRBJ1-6 | TRBV28 | CASSSGRQGLSPLHF | TGTGCCAGCAGTTCCGGGCGACAGGGGCTTTCACCCCTCCACTTT
- | TRBD1 | TRBJ2-2 | TRBV9 | CASSGQGGTNTGELFF | TGTGCCAGCAGCGGACAGGGGGGAACGAACACCGGGGAGCTGTTTTTT
few | TRBD1 | TRBJ1-5 | TRBV6-2/TRBV6-3 | CASSYRRDRDQPQHF | TGTGCCAGCAGTTACCGTCGGGACAGGGATCAGCCCCAGCATTTT
- | - | TRBJ2-7 | TRBV5-1 | CASEPQTPPYEQYF | TGCGCCAGCGAACCCCAGACCCCACCCTACGAGCAGTACTTC
- | TRBD1 | TRBJ2-7 | TRBV7-9 | CASSLYTGQGAYEQYF | TGTGCCAGCAGCCTATATACCGGACAGGGGGCCTACGAGCAGTACTTC
- | - | TRBJ1-1 | TRBV5-4 | CASSLFSGANTEAFF | TGTGCCAGCAGCTTATTCTCAGGGGCGAACACTGAAGCTTTCTTT
- | - | TRBJ2-3 | TRBV4-2 | CASSQEDVRDTQYF | TGTGCCAGCAGCCAAGAGGATGTTAGAGATACGCAGTATTTT
- | TRBD1 | TRBJ2-1 | TRBV20-1 | CSASLGQGSYNEQFF | TGCAGTGCTAGTTTGGGACAGGGTTCCTACAATGAGCAGTTCTTC
once | TRBD1 | TRBJ2-5 | TRBV5-5 | CASSSGWTGVQETQYF | TGTGCCAGCAGCTCAGGCTGGACAGGGGTCCAAGAGACCCAGTACTTC
- | - | TRBJ2-7 | TRBV10-3 | CAIRRGREIVEQYF | TGTGCCATCAGGAGGGGACGGGAGATCGTCGAGCAGTACTTC
- | TRBD1 | TRBJ1-1 | TRBV28 | CASSPNRGLGTEAFF | TGTGCCAGCAGTCCCAACAGGGGGCTGGGCACTGAAGCTTTCTTT
- | TRBD1 | TRBJ2-7 | TRBV6-5 | CASRDGQGVTYEQYF | TGTGCCAGCAGGGACGGACAGGGGGTTACCTACGAGCAGTACTTC
- | TRBD2 | TRBJ2-2 | TRBV6-6 | CASSYPSSGDGELFF | TGTGCCAGCAGTTACCCCTCTAGCGGGGACGGGGAGCTGTTTTTT
- | - | TRBJ2-1 | TRBV13 | CASSSTGPYNEQFF | TGTGCCAGCAGTTCGACGGGACCCTACAATGAGCAGTTCTTC
- | - | TRBJ1-5 | TRBV19 | CASSGRESGNQPQHF | TGTGCCAGTAGCGGGCGGGAGTCTGGGAATCAGCCCCAGCATTTT
few | - | TRBJ2-2 | TRBV7-2 | CASSLAGFGELFF | TGTGCCAGCAGCTTAGCAGGCTTCGGGGAGCTGTTTTTT
- | - | TRBJ2-5 | TRBV5-1 | CASSLAGKARETQYF | TGCGCCAGCAGCTTGGCCGGGAAGGCCCGGGAGACCCAGTACTTC